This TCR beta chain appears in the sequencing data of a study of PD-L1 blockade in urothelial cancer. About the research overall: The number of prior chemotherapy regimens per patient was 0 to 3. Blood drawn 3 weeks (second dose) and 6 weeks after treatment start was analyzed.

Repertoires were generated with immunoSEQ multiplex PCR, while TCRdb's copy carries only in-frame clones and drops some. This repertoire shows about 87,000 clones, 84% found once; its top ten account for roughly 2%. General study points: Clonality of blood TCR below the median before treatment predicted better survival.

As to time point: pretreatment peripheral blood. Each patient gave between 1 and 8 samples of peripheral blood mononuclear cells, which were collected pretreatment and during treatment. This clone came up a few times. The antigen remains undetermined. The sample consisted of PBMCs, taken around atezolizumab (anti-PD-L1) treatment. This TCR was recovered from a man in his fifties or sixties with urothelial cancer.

The CDR3 DNA reads as TGTGCCAGCAGTCCCGACAGCCGGAATTCACCCCTCCACTTT. It specifies CASSPDSRNSPLHF. The chain combines TRBV7-3 with TRBJ1-6, with D tentatively TRBD1 (5 bases). The CDR3 has 14 amino acids. The germline V and J ends were trimmed by 6 bases and 7 bases, with 13 bases remaining between them. Germline V gives CDR1 SGHTA, CDR2 FQGTGA.